The sequence of this T cell receptor (beta chain) was determined in a study of OX40 agonist ivuxolimab in advanced cancers. Overall study findings and caveats: On average, CD8+ T cells showed a greater number of expanded clones than CD4+. Some patients who did not respond also had low normalized T-cell clonal expansion. Partial responders dosed at 0.1-3.0 mg/kg displayed clonal expansion ranking among the lowest.

Trimming cost V 1 base and J 2 bases, with 11 bases left between them. Germline V CDR1 and CDR2: LGHNA, YSLEER. CDR3 size: 15 residues. Measured with immunoSEQ multiplex PCR; TCRdb has only the in-frame clones, and not every one. This table holds 70,000 to 90,000 clones, about 89% found once. As for this clone: The antigen is unknown.

With autoimmune disease history or systemic immunosuppression, patients were excluded. V usage is TRBV4-3 and J usage is TRBJ1-2, with D unresolved. This clonotype was obtained from an adult with an advanced solid tumor such as melanoma, head and neck, liver or kidney cancer. The sample consisted of CD4+ or CD8+ T cells sorted from blood, taken in a trial of the OX40 agonist ivuxolimab. The CDR3 nucleotides read TGCGCCAGCAGCCAAGCGTCCGACGGAAACTATGGCTACACCTTC. Translating gives CASSQASDGNYGYTF.